Below, 28 T cell receptor beta chains from the same sample are listed, as sequenced in a study of T cell responses to AZD1222 COVID-19 vaccine. The repertoire was sequenced with immunoSEQ multiplex PCR; TCRdb's copy has only in-frame clones and lacks some. Of under 200,000 clones in the sample, 90% were seen once. The sample here was peripheral blood, taken on day 0 of AZD1222 vaccination. These TCRs come from an adult in good health.

The chain employs TRBV6-4 and TRBJ1-1, with D hard to call. The CDR3 has 13 residues. V was trimmed by 6 bases and J by 3 bases, leaving 11 bases between them. The V gene's germline CDR1 is MRHNA and CDR2 SNTAGT. CDR3 in amino acids: CASSPSLDTEAFF. CDR3 nucleotides: TGTGCCAGCAGCCCCAGCCTTGACACTGAAGCTTTCTTT.

V is TRBV27 and J is TRBJ1-6; 7 nucleotides align to TRBD1. This CDR3 is built from 13 residues. V shed 8 bases and J 7 bases; nucleotides not matched to a gene: 5. The germline CDR1 and CDR2 sequences are MNHEY and SMNVEV (reference sequence). The DNA of the CDR3 is TGTGCCAGCTCCGGGACAGCGAATTCACCCCTCCACTTT. Protein: CASSGTANSPLHF.

V gene TRBV19 combines with J gene TRBJ1-4, with a tentative D call TRBD1 (5 bases). Germline V gene lookup returns CDR1 LNHDA and CDR2 SQIVND (reference sequence). The CDR3 is made up of 13 amino acids. Trimming shortened V by 10 bases and J by 5 bases, and 14 bases separated the two germline ends. The CDR3: CATARDENEKLFF. CDR3 DNA: TGTGCCACAGCCAGGGATGAAAATGAAAAACTGTTTTTT.

The chain couples TRBV29-1 to TRBJ1-2; 10 bases agree with TRBD1. Trimming at V came to 8 bases and at J to 5 bases, leaving 14 bases not matched to a gene. Germline CDR1 reads SQVTM; CDR2 reads ANQGSEA. CDR3 length: 15 residues. The CDR3 spells CSPRRVTGGDYGYTF. CDR3 nucleotide sequence: TGCAGCCCTCGAAGGGTGACAGGGGGCGATTATGGCTACACCTTC.

V usage is TRBV6-5 and J usage is TRBJ1-1; D not resolved. Deletions cut 5 bases from V and 11 bases from J, with 15 bases between. This CDR3 is built from 12 residues. Looked up from germline, CDR1 is MNHEY and CDR2 is SVGAGI. This chain's CDR3 is CASSHQQNAAFF. The CDR3 DNA reads TGTGCCAGCAGTCACCAGCAGAATGCGGCTTTCTTT.

The rearrangement links TRBV2 to TRBJ1-1; the match to TRBD1 covers 7 bases. The CDR3 sequence is 14 residues long. From germline, CDR1 is SNHLY and CDR2 FYNNEI. Trimming at V came to 8 bases and at J to 1 base, leaving 7 bases not matched to a gene. The CDR3 nucleotides read TGTGCCAGCTTAGGGGGCGAGGAGAACACTGAAGCTTTCTTT. As protein: CASLGGEENTEAFF.

The chain has TRBV19 and TRBJ2-2; the D gene is possibly TRBD2 (6 bases). Germline V lookup: CDR1 LNHDA, CDR2 SQIVND (reference sequence). The CDR3 runs 17 residues. V dropped 2 bases and J dropped 5 bases, with 18 bases sitting between them. This CDR3 reads CASSISWAGLTTGELFF. DNA of the CDR3: TGTGCCAGTAGTATATCCTGGGCGGGACTGACGACCGGGGAGCTGTTTTTT.

The rearrangement joins TRBV9 to TRBJ2-3; tentatively, D is TRBD2 (6 bases). The CDR3 is made up of 14 amino acids. Germline V gives CDR1 SGDLS, CDR2 YYNGEE. Trimming pared 0 bases from V and 4 bases from J, leaving 9 bases between. The CDR3 DNA follows: TGTGCCAGCAGCGTAGAACCGGGGGCAGATACGCAGTATTTT. It specifies CASSVEPGADTQYF.

The CDR3 DNA reads as TGCGCCAGCAGCACCCGGACAGGGCTTTCTATGAACACTGAAGCTTTCTTT. It encodes CASSTRTGLSMNTEAFF. The chain couples TRBV5-1 to TRBJ1-1; 8 bases map to TRBD1. The CDR3 sequence is 17 residues long. With 4 bases clipped from V and 0 bases from J, the junction kept 11 bases outside the gene matches. In germline, CDR1 is SGHRS, CDR2 YFSETQ.

The sample holds one count of this clone. The chain employs TRBV7-2 and TRBJ2-1; D gene ambiguous. The CDR3 extends over 14 amino acids. From germline, CDR1 is SGHTA and CDR2 FQGNSA. V gave up 2 bases and J gave up 6 bases, with 11 bases separating them. CDR3 sequence: CASSLRSVRNEQFF. Written as DNA, the CDR3 is TGTGCCAGCAGCTTAAGATCCGTCCGCAATGAGCAGTTCTTC.

This sequence joins TRBV10-3 and TRBJ1-5; D remains ambiguous. V shed 6 bases and J shed 3 bases, with 9 bases lying between them. From germline, CDR1 is ENHRY and CDR2 SYGVKD. This CDR3 contains 13 residues. CDR3 region: CAIRATDNQPQHF. Here the CDR3 DNA reads TGTGCCATCAGGGCCACCGACAATCAGCCCCAGCATTTT.

The CDR3 DNA is TGCGCCAGCAGTGAGTCTTGGAACACTGAAGCTTTCTTT. Amino acids: CASSESWNTEAFF. The chain couples TRBV10-1 to TRBJ1-1; no definite D call. Germline loops: CDR1 WNHNN, CDR2 SYGVQD (reference sequence). Trimming took off 0 bases at V and 1 base at J, with 3 bases between the two ends. The CDR3 has 13 amino acids.

The chain uses TRBV6-5 and TRBJ1-5; 9 bases align to TRBD1. Germline assignment: CDR1 MNHEY and CDR2 SVGAGI. V was clipped by 6 bases and J by 1 base; unmatched bases: 4. The CDR3 contains 15 residues. The CDR3 DNA reads as TGTGCCAGCAGGCCCGACAGGGGGAGCAATCAGCCCCAGCATTTT. This codes for CASRPDRGSNQPQHF.

CDR3 DNA sequence: TGTGCCAGCTCACCGACTAGCGGGTACTACTACGAGCAGTACTTC. Its translation: CASSPTSGYYYEQYF. This chain uses TRBV18 with TRBJ2-7; TRBD2 matches at 10 bases. CDR3 length: 15 amino acids. Trimming cost V 3 bases and J 3 bases; bases outside gene matches: 5. Germline loops: CDR1 KGHSH, CDR2 LQKENI. Full variable domain (outside the CDR3, taken from reference TRBV18 and TRBJ2-7): NAGVMQNPRHLVRRRGQEARLRCSPMKGHSHVYWYRQLPEEGLKFMVYLQKENIIDESGMPKERFSAEFPKEGPSILRIQQVVRGDSAAYFCASSPTSGYYYEQYFGPGTRLTVT.

The chain combines TRBV6-1 with TRBJ2-7; the D gene is possibly TRBD1 (6 bases). The CDR3 totals 17 residues. Deletions cut 0 bases from V and 5 bases from J, with 20 bases between. From germline, CDR1 is MNHNS and CDR2 SASEGT. Here the CDR3 DNA reads TGTGCCAGCAGTGAAGCGAGGGTAGGGCAGGGGTCCCACGAGCAGTACTTC. Translated, it gives CASSEARVGQGSHEQYF.

Worth noting for this clone: The junction does not match germline at one end; this may be a read error. The DNA for the CDR3 is TGTGCTAGCAGCATCCGGGTCGGGGAGACCCAGTACTTC. This codes for CASSIRVGETQYF. The gene calls are TRBV7-7 and TRBJ2-5; unclear D gene. Germline V lookup: CDR1 SSHAT, CDR2 FNYEAQ (reference sequence). CDR3 size: 13 residues.

The rearrangement uses TRBV7-9 and TRBJ2-7; maybe TRBD2 (6 bases). This CDR3 is 14 amino acids long. CDR1 and CDR2 from the germline V gene are SEHNR and FQNEAQ (reference sequence). The V gene lost 5 bases and the J gene lost 2 bases, with 13 bases spanning the gap. CDR3 DNA sequence: TGTGCCAGCAGCCCTAGGGAGGTCGCCTACGAGCAGTACTTC. Its protein is CASSPREVAYEQYF.

V usage is TRBV4-1 and J usage is TRBJ1-6, with TRBD1 matching 7 bases. CDR1 is MGHRA and CDR2 is YSYEKL in the germline V gene. This CDR3 region has 18 residues. After removal of 4 bases from V and 8 bases from J, the junction contained 17 bases not matched to a gene. CDR3 region: CASSLEPARDSQDSPLHF. The DNA for the CDR3 is TGCGCCAGCAGCCTCGAACCGGCCCGGGACAGCCAAGATTCACCCCTCCACTTT.

The DNA of the CDR3 is TGTGCCAGCAGCCAACAAGAGACCCAGTACTTC. Protein sequence: CASSQQETQYF. V usage is TRBV16 and J usage is TRBJ2-5; D ambiguous. The CDR3 length is 11 residues. The ends were cut back, 2 bases at V and 2 bases at J, with 0 bases in the middle. Germline values: CDR1 KGHSY, CDR2 FQNENV.

The chain recombines TRBV5-5 with TRBJ2-7; 11 bases match TRBD2. J was trimmed by 2 bases and V by 2 bases; bases with no gene match: 12. This CDR3 comprises 18 residues. Germline values: CDR1 SGHKS, CDR2 YYEKEE (reference sequence). CDR3 residues: CASSFAPIAGGVAYEQYF. The DNA of the CDR3 is TGTGCCAGCAGCTTCGCCCCTATAGCGGGGGGGGTCGCCTACGAGCAGTACTTC.

This rearrangement joins TRBV19 to TRBJ2-5, with TRBD1 matching over 11 bases. V gave up 5 bases and J gave up 2 bases; unmatched junction bases: 1. The CDR3 has 14 amino acids. The germline V gene has CDR1 LNHDA and CDR2 SQIVND (reference sequence). CDR3 sequence reads: CASSGTGGQETQYF. The CDR3 bases are TGTGCCAGTAGTGGGACAGGGGGGCAAGAGACCCAGTACTTC.

V usage is TRBV6-5 and J usage is TRBJ1-4; D is possibly TRBD1 (6 bases). This CDR3 has 15 residues. Germline values: CDR1 MNHEY, CDR2 SVGAGI. Trimming left V 2 bases short and J 5 bases short, with 12 bases between. CDR3: CASSYQTGSNEKLFF. The CDR3 region has the DNA TGTGCCAGCAGTTACCAAACAGGGTCCAATGAAAAACTGTTTTTT.

This chain links TRBV30 with TRBJ1-6; D ambiguous. V shed 5 bases and J shed 4 bases, with 9 bases lying between them. Germline lookup yields CDR1 GTSNPN and CDR2 SVGIG (reference sequence). The length of the CDR3 is 13 residues. The CDR3 nucleotides are TGTGCCTGGGGAGACAAATATAATTCACCCCTCCACTTT. Amino acids: CAWGDKYNSPLHF.

The chain recombines TRBV11-3 with TRBJ2-2, with D perhaps assigned TRBD1 or TRBD2 (5 bases each). The CDR3 totals 17 residues. The ends were cut back, 1 base at V and 0 bases at J, with 12 bases in the middle. Germline CDR1 SGHNT, CDR2 YENEEA. CDR3: CASSLVPWDPNTGELFF. In DNA, the CDR3 is TGTGCCAGCAGCTTAGTCCCTTGGGACCCGAACACCGGGGAGCTGTTTTTT.

For this clone: Distinct nucleotide sequences in the sample also encode this CDR3. The genes are TRBV6-5 and TRBJ1-2, with D unresolved. Germline assignment: CDR1 MNHEY and CDR2 SVGAGI. Trimming removed 6 bases from V and 0 bases from J, with 2 bases in between. This CDR3 is built from 11 residues. The CDR3 region has the DNA TGTGCCAGCAGCTCTAACTATGGCTACACCTTC. Its protein product is CASSSNYGYTF.

The chain combines TRBV2 with TRBJ1-4; 9 bases are shared with TRBD1. The CDR3 has 14 amino acids. Germline-derived CDR1 and CDR2 are SNHLY and FYNNEI. V lost 5 bases and J lost 8; bases outside the gene matches: 6. CDR3 nucleotides: TGTGCCAGCAGTAAACAGGGGGCGCGCGAAAAACTGTTTTTT. Translation gives CASSKQGAREKLFF.

V gene TRBV7-8 combines with J gene TRBJ2-1; D is possibly TRBD2 (5 bases). The germline CDR1 and CDR2 sequences are SGHVS and FQNEAQ. The CDR3 is 14 amino acids. Deletions cut 5 bases from V and 9 bases from J, with 17 bases between. The chain's CDR3 is CASSPPLSTSEQFF. The CDR3 nucleotides are TGTGCCAGCAGCCCCCCGCTCTCTACTAGTGAGCAGTTCTTC.

The V gene is TRBV10-1, the J gene TRBJ1-2; no clear D gene. CDR1 is WNHNN and CDR2 is SYGVQD in the germline V gene (reference sequence). Trimming cost V 5 bases and J 3 bases, with 10 bases left between them. The CDR3 runs 13 residues. In nucleotides, the CDR3 is TGCGCCAGCAGTCTTACAGCCCACTATGGCTACACCTTC. This codes for CASSLTAHYGYTF.